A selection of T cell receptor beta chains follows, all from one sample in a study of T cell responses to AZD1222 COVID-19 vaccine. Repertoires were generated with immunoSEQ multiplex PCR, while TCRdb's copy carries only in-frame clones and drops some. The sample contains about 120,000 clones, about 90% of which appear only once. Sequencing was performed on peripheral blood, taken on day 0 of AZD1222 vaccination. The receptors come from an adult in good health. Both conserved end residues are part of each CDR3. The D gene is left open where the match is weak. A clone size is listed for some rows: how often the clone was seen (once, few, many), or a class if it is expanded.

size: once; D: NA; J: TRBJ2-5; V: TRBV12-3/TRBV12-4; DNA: TGTGCCAGCAGCCCATATAGGGGAGAGACCCAGTACTTC; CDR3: CASSPYRGETQYF
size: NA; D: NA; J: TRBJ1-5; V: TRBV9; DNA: TGTGCCAGCAGCGTAGACTTGGATCAGCCCCAGCATTTT; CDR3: CASSVDLDQPQHF
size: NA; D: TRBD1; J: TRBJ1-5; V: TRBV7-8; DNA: TGTGCCAGCAGCTTAGAGGGGACAGGATTTAGCAATCAGCCCCAGCATTTT; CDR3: CASSLEGTGFSNQPQHF
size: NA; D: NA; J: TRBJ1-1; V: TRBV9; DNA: TGTGCCAGCAGCGTTGGACATAGAAGTACTGAAGCTTTCTTT; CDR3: CASSVGHRSTEAFF
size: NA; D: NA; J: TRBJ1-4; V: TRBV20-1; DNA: TGCAGTGCTAGTCTGGCAGGCGGGAATGAAAAACTGTTTTTT; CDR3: CSASLAGGNEKLFF
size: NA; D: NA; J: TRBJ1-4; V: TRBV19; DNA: TGTGCCAGTAGGACAGGTGCAACTAATGAAAAACTGTTTTTT; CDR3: CASRTGATNEKLFF
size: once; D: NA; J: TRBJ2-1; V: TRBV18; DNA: TGTGCCAGCTCACCAGACAGGTACAATGAGCAGTTCTTC; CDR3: CASSPDRYNEQFF
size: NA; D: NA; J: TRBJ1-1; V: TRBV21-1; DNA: TGTGCCAGCAGCCTGCGCCTTGGGAAAGGGAATGGGAAAGCTTTCTTT; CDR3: CASSLRLGKGNGKAFF
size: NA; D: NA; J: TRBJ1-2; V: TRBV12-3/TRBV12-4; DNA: TGTGCCAGCAGTTTAGTGGCGGGTGGCTACACCTTC; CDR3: CASSLVAGGYTF
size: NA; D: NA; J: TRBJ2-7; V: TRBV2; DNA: TGTGCCAGCAGCCTCTGGGACATAGCCTCCTACGAGCAGTACTTC; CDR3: CASSLWDIASYEQYF
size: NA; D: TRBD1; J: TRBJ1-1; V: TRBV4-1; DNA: TGCGCCAGCAGCCACCCCACAGGGGGCGTCACTGAAGCTTTCTTT; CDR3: CASSHPTGGVTEAFF
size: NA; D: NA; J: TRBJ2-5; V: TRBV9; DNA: TGTGCCAGCAGCGCTAGGGGGTCAGGGGAGACCCAGTACTTC; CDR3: CASSARGSGETQYF
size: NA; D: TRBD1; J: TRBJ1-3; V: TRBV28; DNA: TGTGCCAGCAGGTGGACAGGGGGACGTGGAAACACCATATATTTT; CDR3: CASRWTGGRGNTIYF
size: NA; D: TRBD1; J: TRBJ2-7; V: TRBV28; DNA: TGTGCCAGCAGTTGGACAGGGGCGTACGAGCAGTACTTC; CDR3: CASSWTGAYEQYF
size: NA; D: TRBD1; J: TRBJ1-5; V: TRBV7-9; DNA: TGTGCCAGCAGCCAGACAGGGAGGGGGGATCAGCCCCAGCATTTT; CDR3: CASSQTGRGDQPQHF
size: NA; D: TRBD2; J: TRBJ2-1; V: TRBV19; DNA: TGTGCCAGTAGAGGACTAGCGGGAAGCTCCTACAATGAGCAGTTCTTC; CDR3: CASRGLAGSSYNEQFF
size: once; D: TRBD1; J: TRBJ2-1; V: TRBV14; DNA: TGTGCCAGCAGCCCCATCCCGGGACAGGGGTCGTACAATGAGCAGTTCTTC; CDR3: CASSPIPGQGSYNEQFF
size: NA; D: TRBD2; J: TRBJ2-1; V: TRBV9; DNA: TGTGCCAGCAGCAGGGGACTAGCGGATTTCTACAATGAGCAGTTCTTC; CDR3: CASSRGLADFYNEQFF
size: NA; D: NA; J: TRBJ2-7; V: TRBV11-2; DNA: TGTGCCAGCAGCTTAGATCCGGGGAGCTCCTACGAGCAGTACTTC; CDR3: CASSLDPGSSYEQYF
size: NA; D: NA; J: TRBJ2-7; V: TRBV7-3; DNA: TGTGCCAGCAGCTTAATGGGACGAGCGGTTAAGTACTTC; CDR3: CASSLMGRAVKYF
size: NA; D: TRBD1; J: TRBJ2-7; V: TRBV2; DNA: TGTGCCAGCACGTGGGACAGGGGCGACGAGCAGTACTTC; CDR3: CASTWDRGDEQYF
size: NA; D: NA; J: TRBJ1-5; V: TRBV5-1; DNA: TGCGCCAGCAGAGAATCAGGGTATGATCAGCCCCAGCATTTT; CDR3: CASRESGYDQPQHF
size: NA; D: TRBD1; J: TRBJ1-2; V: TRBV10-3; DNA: TGTGCCATCAGTGAGATCCAGGGGGCTTACGATGGCTACACCTTC; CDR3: CAISEIQGAYDGYTF
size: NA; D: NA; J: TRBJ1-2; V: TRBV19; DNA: TGTGCCTCAGCAGGGAACTATGGCTACACCTTC; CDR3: CASAGNYGYTF
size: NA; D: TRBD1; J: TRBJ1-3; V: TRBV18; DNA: TGTGCCAGCTCTCCCGACAGGGCGGCTGGAAACACCATATATTTT; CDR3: CASSPDRAAGNTIYF
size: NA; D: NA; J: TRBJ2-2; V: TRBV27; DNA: TGTGCCAGCAGTACGGACAGAGCCGGGGAGCTGTTTTTT; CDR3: CASSTDRAGELFF
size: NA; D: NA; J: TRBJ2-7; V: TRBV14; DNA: TGTGCCAGCAGCCAAGGTCTAGGTTACGAGCAGTACTTC; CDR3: CASSQGLGYEQYF
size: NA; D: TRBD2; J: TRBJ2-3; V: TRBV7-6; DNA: TGTGCCAGCAGCTTAGCGGTGCGGGGGAACACAGATACGCAGTATTTT; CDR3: CASSLAVRGNTDTQYF
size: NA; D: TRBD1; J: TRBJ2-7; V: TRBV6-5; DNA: TGTGCCAGCGGGCGGACAGGGGGGGCCTACGAGCAGTACTTC; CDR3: CASGRTGGAYEQYF
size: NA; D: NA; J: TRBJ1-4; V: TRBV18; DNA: TGTGCCAGCTCACCCCGGTCAACTAATGAAAAACTGTTTTTT; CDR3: CASSPRSTNEKLFF
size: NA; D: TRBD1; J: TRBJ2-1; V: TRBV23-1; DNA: TGCGCCAGCAGCCGTCTGCCGGGACAGCCTTACAATGAGCAGTTCTTC; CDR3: CASSRLPGQPYNEQFF
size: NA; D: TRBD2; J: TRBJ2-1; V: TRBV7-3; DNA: TGTGCCAGCAGCCACCAGAAAGCGGGAGGTCGCAATGAGCAGTTCTTC; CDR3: CASSHQKAGGRNEQFF
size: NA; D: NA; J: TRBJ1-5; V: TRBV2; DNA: TGTGCCAGCAGTGAGGGGGGATATAGCAATCAGCCCCAGCATTTT; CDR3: CASSEGGYSNQPQHF
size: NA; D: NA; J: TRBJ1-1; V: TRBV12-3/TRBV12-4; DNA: TGTGCCAGCAGTCTACAGGCTTCGGAAGCTTTCTTT; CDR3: CASSLQASEAFF
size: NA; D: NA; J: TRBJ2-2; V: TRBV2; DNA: TGTGCCAGCAGGAGGGACGGTGCGAACACCGGGGAGCTGTTTTTT; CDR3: CASRRDGANTGELFF
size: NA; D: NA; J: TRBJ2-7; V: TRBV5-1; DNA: TGCGCCAGCAGCTTGACCACAGGGTCCTACGAGCAGTACTTC; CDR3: CASSLTTGSYEQYF
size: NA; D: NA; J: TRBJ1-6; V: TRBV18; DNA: TGTGCCAGCTCACCAGGGAGCTCCTATAATTCACCCCTCCACTTT; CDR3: CASSPGSSYNSPLHF
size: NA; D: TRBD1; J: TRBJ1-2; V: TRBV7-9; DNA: TGTGCCAGCAGCATTAGCGCTTCGACAGGGCGGGGGAGGTATGGCTACACCTTC; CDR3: CASSISASTGRGRYGYTF
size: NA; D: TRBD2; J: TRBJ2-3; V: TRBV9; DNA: TGTGCCAGCAGCCCCCGGACTAGCGGACGCACAGATACGCAGTATTTT; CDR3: CASSPRTSGRTDTQYF
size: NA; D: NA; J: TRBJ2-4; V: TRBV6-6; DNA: TGTGCCAGCAGTCAGGGATCACTAACATTCCTTCAGTACTTC; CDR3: CASSQGSLTFLQYF
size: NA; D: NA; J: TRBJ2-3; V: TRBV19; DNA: TGTGCCAGTACCTTTCAGGGGACAGATACGCAGTATTTT; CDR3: CASTFQGTDTQYF
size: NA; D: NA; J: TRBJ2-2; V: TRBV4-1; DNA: TGCGCCAGCAGCCAAGATGCCCAGGGGCCTTACACCGGGGAGCTGTTTTTT; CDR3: CASSQDAQGPYTGELFF
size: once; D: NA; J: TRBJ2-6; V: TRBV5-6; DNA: TGTGCCAGCAGCTTGGCGCCCAGGACGCTCGCTGGGGCCAACGTCCTGACTTTC; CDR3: CASSLAPRTLAGANVLTF
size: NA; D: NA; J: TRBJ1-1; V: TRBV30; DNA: TGTGCCTGGAGTGTACCTGGGATGAACACTGAAGCTTTCTTT; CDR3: CAWSVPGMNTEAFF
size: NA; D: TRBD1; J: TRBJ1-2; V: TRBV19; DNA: TGTGCCAGCAACCCGACAGGGAACTATGGCTACACCTTC; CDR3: CASNPTGNYGYTF
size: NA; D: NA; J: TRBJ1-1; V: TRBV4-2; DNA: TGTGCCAGCAGCCAAGAGTTGAGAGGGAACACTGAAGCTTTCTTT; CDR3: CASSQELRGNTEAFF
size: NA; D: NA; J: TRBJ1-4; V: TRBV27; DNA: TGTGCCAGTCGGACCTCCCTATCTGAAAAACTGTTTTTT; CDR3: CASRTSLSEKLFF
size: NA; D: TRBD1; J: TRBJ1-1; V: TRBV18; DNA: TGTGCCAGCTCAGGACAGGGAATGAACACTGAAGCTTTCTTT; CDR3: CASSGQGMNTEAFF
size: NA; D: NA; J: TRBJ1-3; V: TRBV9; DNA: TGTGCCAGCGCCCAGACAAGCTCTGGAAACACCATATATTTT; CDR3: CASAQTSSGNTIYF
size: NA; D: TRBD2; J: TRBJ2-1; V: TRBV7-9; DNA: TGTGCCAGCACCTCCGGAATGGGACTAGCGGGGAATGAGCAGTTCTTC; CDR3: CASTSGMGLAGNEQFF